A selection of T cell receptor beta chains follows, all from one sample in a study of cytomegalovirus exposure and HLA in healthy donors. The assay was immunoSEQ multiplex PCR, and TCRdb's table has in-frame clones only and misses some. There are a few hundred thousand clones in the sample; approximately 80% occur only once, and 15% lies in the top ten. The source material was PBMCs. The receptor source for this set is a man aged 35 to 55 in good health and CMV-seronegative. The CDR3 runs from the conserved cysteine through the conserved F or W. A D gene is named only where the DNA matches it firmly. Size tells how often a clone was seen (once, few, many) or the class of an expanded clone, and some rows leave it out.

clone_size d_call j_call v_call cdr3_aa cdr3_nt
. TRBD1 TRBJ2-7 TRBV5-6 CASSLSQGANEQYF TGTGCCAGCAGCTTGTCCCAGGGGGCAAACGAGCAGTACTTC
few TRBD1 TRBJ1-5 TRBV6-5 CASSRTGVLQPQHF TGTGCCAGCAGCCGGACAGGGGTTCTTCAGCCCCAGCATTTT
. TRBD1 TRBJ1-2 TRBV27 CASSLMVGGEGYTF TGTGCCAGCAGTTTAATGGTAGGGGGCGAAGGCTACACCTTC
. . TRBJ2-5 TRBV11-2 CASSLSRQETQYF TGTGCCAGCAGCTTATCTAGACAAGAGACCCAGTACTTC
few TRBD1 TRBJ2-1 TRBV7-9 CASSSDRGQQFF TGTGCCAGCAGCTCCGACAGGGGCCAGCAGTTCTTC
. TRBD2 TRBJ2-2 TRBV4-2 CASSQGSGGTGELFF TGTGCCAGCAGCCAAGGGTCGGGAGGAACCGGGGAGCTGTTTTTT
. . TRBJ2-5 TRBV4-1 CASSQAKSLGGGRETQYF TGCGCCAGCAGCCAAGCTAAGTCCCTCGGGGGAGGTCGGGAGACCCAGTACTTC
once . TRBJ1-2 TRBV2 CASSERDWVVYGYTF TGTGCCAGCAGTGAGCGGGATTGGGTGGTCTATGGCTACACCTTC
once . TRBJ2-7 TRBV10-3 CAVSTAGGNEQYF TGTGCCGTCTCGACGGCGGGTGGAAACGAGCAGTACTTC
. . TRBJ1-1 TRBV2 CASSAQFEAFF TGTGCCAGCAGTGCGCAGTTTGAAGCTTTCTTT
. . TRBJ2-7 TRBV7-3 CASSLRGDYEQYF TGTGCCAGCAGCTTAAGAGGTGACTACGAGCAGTACTTC
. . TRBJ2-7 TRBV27 CASSSPRSGQRPEEQYF TGTGCCAGCAGTTCTCCTCGCTCGGGACAACGGCCCGAAGAGCAGTACTTC
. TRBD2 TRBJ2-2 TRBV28 CATSGGDTGELFF TGTGCCACCAGCGGGGGGGACACCGGGGAGCTGTTTTTT
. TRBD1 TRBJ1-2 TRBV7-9 CASSLAPGQGDYGYTF TGTGCCAGCAGCTTAGCCCCCGGACAGGGCGACTATGGCTACACCTTC
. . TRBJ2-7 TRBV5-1 CASSLGSGEQYF TGCGCCAGCAGCCTGGGGTCGGGCGAGCAGTACTTC
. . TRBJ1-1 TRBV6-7 CASSYHGGGLPKFPDTEAFF TGTGCCAGCAGTTACCACGGGGGGGGCCTTCCCAAATTCCCCGACACTGAAGCTTTCTTT
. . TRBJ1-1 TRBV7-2 CASSPDGFGLKAFF TGTGCCAGCAGCCCTGATGGGTTCGGGTTGAAGGCTTTCTTT
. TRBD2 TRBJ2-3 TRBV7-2 CASKVGGGSTDTQYF TGTGCCAGCAAGGTCGGCGGGGGAAGCACAGATACGCAGTATTTT
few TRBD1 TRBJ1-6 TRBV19 CASRSDRGNSPLHF TGTGCCAGTAGGTCGGACAGGGGCAATTCACCCCTCCACTTT
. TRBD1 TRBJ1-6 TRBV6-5 CASSYKGQGDSPLHF TGTGCCAGCAGTTACAAGGGACAGGGCGATTCACCCCTCCACTTT
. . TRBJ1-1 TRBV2 CASNAELNTEAFF TGTGCCAGCAATGCGGAGCTGAACACTGAAGCTTTCTTT
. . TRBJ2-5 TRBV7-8 CASSLLTGQETQYF TGTGCCAGCAGCCTCCTGACAGGTCAAGAGACCCAGTACTTC
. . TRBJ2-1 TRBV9 CASSASHPTRGSYNEQFF TGTGCCAGCAGCGCCTCACACCCGACACGGGGATCCTACAATGAGCAGTTCTTC
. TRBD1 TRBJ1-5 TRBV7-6 CASSLATGGTEPQHF TGTGCCAGCAGCTTAGCTACAGGGGGCACGGAGCCCCAGCATTTT
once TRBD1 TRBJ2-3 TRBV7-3 CASSLGTGASSQYF TGTGCCAGCAGCCTCGGGACAGGGGCTTCCAGTCAGTATTTT
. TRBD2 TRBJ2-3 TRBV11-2 CASSETSGGAIPQTDTQYF TGTGCCAGCAGCGAGACTAGCGGGGGGGCCATTCCCCAAACAGATACGCAGTATTTT
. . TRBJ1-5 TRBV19 CASSIDPRAKQPQHF TGTGCCAGTAGTATAGATCCCAGGGCCAAGCAGCCCCAGCATTTT